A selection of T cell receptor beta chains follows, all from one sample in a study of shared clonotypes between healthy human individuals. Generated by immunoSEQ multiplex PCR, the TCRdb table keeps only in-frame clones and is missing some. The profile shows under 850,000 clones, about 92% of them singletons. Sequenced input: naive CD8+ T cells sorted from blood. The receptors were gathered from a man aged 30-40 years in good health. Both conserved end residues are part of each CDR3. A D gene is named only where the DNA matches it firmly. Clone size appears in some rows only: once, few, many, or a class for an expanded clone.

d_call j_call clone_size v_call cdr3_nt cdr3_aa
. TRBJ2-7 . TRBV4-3 TGCGCCAGCAGCCAAGCCGATCGAATGGGGTACGAGCAGTACTTC CASSQADRMGYEQYF
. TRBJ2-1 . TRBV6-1 TGTGCCATCGTGCCAACAGGTTACAATGAGCAGTTCTTC CAIVPTGYNEQFF
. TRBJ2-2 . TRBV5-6 TGTGCCAGCAGCCAGTTTCCTAGCGTAGGCACCGGGGAGCTGTTTTTT CASSQFPSVGTGELFF
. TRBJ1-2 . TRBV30 TGTGCCTGGAGTGGAGGTGAACTTAACTATGGCTACACCTTC CAWSGGELNYGYTF
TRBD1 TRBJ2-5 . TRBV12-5 TGTGCTAGTGGCTGGGGCGTGGGACAGTTTGTGGAGACCCAGTACTTC CASGWGVGQFVETQYF
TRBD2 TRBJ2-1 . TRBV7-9 TGTGCCAGCAGCCTATGGACTAGCGGGACCGATGAGCAGTTCTTC CASSLWTSGTDEQFF
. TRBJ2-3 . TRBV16 TGTGCCAGCAGCCAATCGGTGGGCGGAGGTTCCATCAGTCGGGATACGCAGTATTTT CASSQSVGGGSISRDTQYF
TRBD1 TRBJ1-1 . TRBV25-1 TGTGCCAGCAGTTTGGGGCAGGGGGCCACTGAAGCTTTCTTT CASSLGQGATEAFF
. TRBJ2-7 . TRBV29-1 TGCAGCGTCGAAGAGGTAGGCTACGAGCAGTACTTC CSVEEVGYEQYF
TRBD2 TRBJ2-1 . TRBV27 TGTGCCAGCAGTTTAATAGCGGGAGTACGTTACAATGAGCAGTTCTTC CASSLIAGVRYNEQFF
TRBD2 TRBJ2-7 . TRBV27 TGTGCCAGCAGTTTAATAGCGGGGTCCTACGAGCAGTACTTC CASSLIAGSYEQYF
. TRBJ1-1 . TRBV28 TGTGCCAGCAGTTTAAGGGGGGGCCGACCCGGAGCTTTCTTT CASSLRGGRPGAFF
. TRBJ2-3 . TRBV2 TGTGCCAGCAAAGGGGCCCGGGCAGCGAGCACAGATACGCAGTATTTT CASKGARAASTDTQYF
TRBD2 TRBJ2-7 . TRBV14 TGTGCCAGCAGCCTCCTCAGCGGGAGCAGCTACGAGCAGTACTTC CASSLLSGSSYEQYF
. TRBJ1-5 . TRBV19 TGTGCCAGTAGTATAGGGACACAGAGCAATCAGCCCCAGCATTTT CASSIGTQSNQPQHF
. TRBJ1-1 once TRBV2 TGTGCCAGCAGGATACAGGGTACGGCCACTGAAGCTTTCTTT CASRIQGTATEAFF
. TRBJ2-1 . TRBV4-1 TGCGCCAGCAGCCATGGCGACAGTCACAATGAGCAGTTCTTC CASSHGDSHNEQFF
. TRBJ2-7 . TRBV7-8 TGTGCCAGCAGCTTAGAATTGGGGGGGGCATACGAGCAGTACTTC CASSLELGGAYEQYF
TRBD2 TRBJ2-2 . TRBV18 TGTGCCAGCTCACCGGGGACTAGCCTAGCCGGGGAGCTGTTTTTT CASSPGTSLAGELFF
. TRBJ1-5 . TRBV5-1 TGCGCCAGCAGCGCGGACAGTAGCAATCAGCCCCAGCATTTT CASSADSSNQPQHF
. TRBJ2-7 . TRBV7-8 TGTGCCAGCAGCCCGGACGCGGGTGCCTACGAGCAGTACTTC CASSPDAGAYEQYF
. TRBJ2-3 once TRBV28 TGTGCCAGCAGTTTTATAGGGGGAGCCCCCCCCACAGATACGCAGTATTTT CASSFIGGAPPTDTQYF
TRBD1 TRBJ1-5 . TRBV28 TGTGCCAGCAGCCTGGGACAGGGGAATCAGCCCCAGCATTTT CASSLGQGNQPQHF
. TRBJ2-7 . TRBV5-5 TGTGCCAGCAGCTTGGGACAGATCTCCTACGAGCAGTACTTC CASSLGQISYEQYF
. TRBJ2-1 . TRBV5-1 TGCGCCAGCAGCAACCGGGACTTTGGCTACAATGAGCAGTTCTTC CASSNRDFGYNEQFF
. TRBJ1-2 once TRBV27 TGTGCCAGCAGTCCAACGGGAGGGCGGAGTGGCTACACCTTC CASSPTGGRSGYTF
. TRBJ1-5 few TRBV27 TGTGCCAGCAGTTTACTCGGACGCGGGCAGCCCCAGCATTTT CASSLLGRGQPQHF
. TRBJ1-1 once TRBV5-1 TGCGCCAGCAGCGAGATGAACACTGAAGCTTTCTTT CASSEMNTEAFF
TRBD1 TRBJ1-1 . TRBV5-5 TGTGCCAGCATGGGACAGGGGGGAATCCCTGAAGCTTTCTTT CASMGQGGIPEAFF
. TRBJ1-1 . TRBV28 TGTGCCAGCAGACTAAACCCGGGGCAGTCCACTGAAGCTTTCTTT CASRLNPGQSTEAFF
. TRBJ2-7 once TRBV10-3 TGTGCCATCAGTGAAGCTGACACGGGGGCCTACGAGCAGTACTTC CAISEADTGAYEQYF
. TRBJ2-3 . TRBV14 TGTGCCAGCAGCCAACCCGGGACGGCCAGCACAGATACGCAGTATTTT CASSQPGTASTDTQYF
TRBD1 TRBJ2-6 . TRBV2 TGTGCCAACAAGGACAGGGTAGTTGAATCTGGGGCCAACGTCCTGACTTTC CANKDRVVESGANVLTF
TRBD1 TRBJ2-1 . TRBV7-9 TGTGCCAGCAGCTTTGAATTTGGACAGGACTACAATGAGCAGTTCTTC CASSFEFGQDYNEQFF
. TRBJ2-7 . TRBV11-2 TGTGCCAGCAGCTGGGGGGCAAGGGAGCAGTACTTC CASSWGAREQYF
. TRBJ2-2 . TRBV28 TGTGCCAGCAGTTTGGTACAGGGAGGGACCGGGGAGCTGTTTTTT CASSLVQGGTGELFF
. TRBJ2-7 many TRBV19 TGTGCCAGTAGTATCGGGAGTTACGAGCAGTACTTC CASSIGSYEQYF
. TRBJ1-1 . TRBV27 TGTGCCAGCAGTTTGGTACAGTCAACTGAAGCTTTCTTT CASSLVQSTEAFF
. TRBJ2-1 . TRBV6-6 TGTGCCAGCAGTTACTCAGGTATCAACGATGAGCAGTTCTTC CASSYSGINDEQFF
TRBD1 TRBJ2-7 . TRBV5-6 TGTGCCAGCAGCACCCTGGGGACAGGGAGTTACGAGCAGTACTTC CASSTLGTGSYEQYF
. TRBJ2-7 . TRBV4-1 TGCGCCAGCAGCCCCCCTCCTTTTAACGAGCAGTACTTC CASSPPPFNEQYF
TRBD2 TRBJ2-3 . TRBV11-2 TGTGCCAGCAGCTTAGGATCTAGCGGGAGATCAGATACGCAGTATTTT CASSLGSSGRSDTQYF
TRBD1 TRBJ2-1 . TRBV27 TGTGCCAGCAGTTTAATCGGGACAGGGGAGTCGGGTGAGCAGTTCTTC CASSLIGTGESGEQFF
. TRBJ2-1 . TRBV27 TGTGCCAGCACCACGTTCGGGCCCGCCTACAATGAGCAGTTCTTC CASTTFGPAYNEQFF
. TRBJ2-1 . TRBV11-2 TGTGCCAGCAGCTTAGGGACAGATAACTACAATGAGCAGTTCTTC CASSLGTDNYNEQFF
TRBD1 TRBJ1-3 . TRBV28 TGTGCCAGCAGTTTTAGGGACAGAGGGTTCCTCTCTGGAAACACCATATATTTT CASSFRDRGFLSGNTIYF
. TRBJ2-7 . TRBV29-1 TGCAGCGTTGAATCGCTTCCTTTAGAGGGGTCCTACGAGCAGTACTTC CSVESLPLEGSYEQYF
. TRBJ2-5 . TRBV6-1 TGTGCCAGCAGATCCTGGGGCCAAGAGACCCAGTACTTC CASRSWGQETQYF
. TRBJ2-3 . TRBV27 TGTGCCAGCAGTTTCGGGGGCCCGCAGTATTTT CASSFGGPQYF
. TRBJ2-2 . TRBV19 TGTGCCAGTAGTATCGTCCGGACCGGGGAGCTGTTTTTT CASSIVRTGELFF
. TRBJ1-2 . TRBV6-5 TGTGCCAGCAGTTACTTCCTAAACGGAGGCTACACCTTC CASSYFLNGGYTF
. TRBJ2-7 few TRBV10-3 TGTGCCATCGGGCAGCTAGGATACGAGCAGTACTTC CAIGQLGYEQYF
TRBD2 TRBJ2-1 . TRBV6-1 TGTGCCAGCAGCGAACTAGCGGGTGACTACAATGAGCAGTTCTTC CASSELAGDYNEQFF
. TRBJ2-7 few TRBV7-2 TGTGCCAGCAGCTTATGGGCCTCGCACGAGCAGTACTTC CASSLWASHEQYF
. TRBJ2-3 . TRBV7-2 TGTGCCAGCAGCTTAGGCCCCACAGATACGCAGTATTTT CASSLGPTDTQYF
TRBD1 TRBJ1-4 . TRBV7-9 TGTGCCAGCAGCTTAAAAGGACAGGGTCGAACTAATGAAAAACTGTTTTTT CASSLKGQGRTNEKLFF
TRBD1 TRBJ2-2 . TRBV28 TGTGCCAGCAGTGTGGACAGGGGGCGCGGCGGGGAGCTGTTTTTT CASSVDRGRGGELFF
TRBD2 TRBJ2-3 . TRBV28 TGTGCCAGCAGTTCCCCTAGCGGGAGTGGCACAGATACGCAGTATTTT CASSSPSGSGTDTQYF
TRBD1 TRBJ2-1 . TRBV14 TGTGCCAGCAGCCAGGACTGGACAGGGTCCCATGAGCAGTTCTTC CASSQDWTGSHEQFF